Below, 32 T cell receptor beta chains from the same sample are listed, as sequenced in a study of blood T cell repertoires in COVID-19. Measured with immunoSEQ multiplex PCR; TCRdb has only the in-frame clones, and not every one. The table has over 200,000 clones, about nine tenths seen once. Material: peripheral blood. The origin of the receptors is a woman aged 55-69 years with acute or convalescent COVID-19.

The V call is TRBV4-3, the J call TRBJ1-4; 8 positions match TRBD1. The CDR3 covers 15 residues. The junction had 7 bases not matched to a gene; V was cut back by 3 bases and J by 7 bases. Germline V CDR1 and CDR2: LGHNA, YSLEER. CDR3 loop: CASSQLTGVGEKLFF. The CDR3 DNA is TGCGCCAGCAGCCAGCTGACAGGGGTCGGTGAAAAACTGTTTTTT.

The V and J genes are TRBV3-1 (or the pseudogene TRBV3-2) and TRBJ2-1; 8 bases map to TRBD2. The V gene's germline CDR1 is LGHDT and CDR2 YNNKEL (reference sequence). The CDR3 contains 16 residues. V was pared by 0 bases and J by 3 bases, with 4 bases of the junction left unmatched. The CDR3 protein is CASSQEVAGYYNEQFF. The CDR3 nucleotides are TGTGCCAGCAGCCAAGAGGTAGCGGGATACTACAATGAGCAGTTCTTC.

The chain couples TRBV7-2 to TRBJ2-7; TRBD1 agrees at 9 bases. This CDR3 has 14 residues. The V gene end was trimmed by 3 bases and the J gene end by 7 bases; junction bases not matched to a gene: 7. Per germline, CDR1 SGHTA and CDR2 FQGNSA. The CDR3 protein is CASSFLQGAGEQYF. The CDR3 DNA reads as TGTGCCAGCAGCTTTTTACAGGGGGCCGGAGAGCAGTACTTC.

This clone was counted once. The V and J genes are TRBV3-1 (or the pseudogene TRBV3-2) and TRBJ1-4; D not certain. The germline V and J ends were trimmed by 5 bases and 3 bases, with 13 bases remaining between them. The CDR3 is made up of 15 amino acids. CDR1 is LGHDT, CDR2 YNNKEL, per germline (reference sequence). This CDR3 reads CASSASGNSNEKLFF. The CDR3 bases are TGTGCCAGCAGCGCATCCGGGAACTCTAATGAAAAACTGTTTTTT.

By sample fraction, this clone is medium-sized. V is TRBV19 and J is TRBJ2-7; TRBD1 matches at 8 bases. Trimming at V came to 8 bases and at J to 0 bases, leaving 9 bases not matched to a gene. CDR1 is LNHDA and CDR2 is SQIVND in the germline V gene (reference sequence). The CDR3 consists of 15 residues. The CDR3 nucleotides read TGTGCCAGTTCTAAACAGGGGGAAGGCTCCTACGAGCAGTACTTC. This codes for CASSKQGEGSYEQYF.

The V call is TRBV29-1, the J call TRBJ2-7; TRBD1 is a possible D gene (5 bases). CDR1 and CDR2 from the germline V gene are SQVTM and ANQGSEA. The V end was cut by 6 bases, the J end by 3 bases, with 9 bases between. CDR3 length equals 11 residues. The CDR3 nucleotides are TGCAGCGTCAAGACAGACTACGAGCAGTACTTC. This sequence encodes CSVKTDYEQYF.

This sequence joins TRBV6-6 and TRBJ1-2; TRBD1 matches at 9 bases. The CDR3 loop spans 16 amino acids. Per germline, CDR1 MNHNY and CDR2 SVGAGI (reference sequence). J lost 4 bases, V lost 5 bases, and 11 bases had no gene match. The CDR3 DNA is TGTGCCAGCAGTCGATCCGGGACAGGGTTATTCTATGGCTACACCTTC. Translating it yields CASSRSGTGLFYGYTF.

The chain links TRBV9 to TRBJ2-6, with 7 bases lining up with TRBD1. Trimming cost V 4 bases and J 0 bases; bases outside gene matches: 7. CDR1 and CDR2 from the germline V gene are SGDLS and YYNGEE. CDR3 size: 17 residues. CDR3 DNA sequence: TGTGCCAGCAGCCCCGGGACAGACCACTCTGGGGCCAACGTCCTGACTTTC. It yields the protein CASSPGTDHSGANVLTF.

The gene calls are TRBV7-6 and TRBJ2-3; D call uncertain. The V gene lost 5 bases and the J gene lost 1 base, with 16 bases spanning the gap. Per germline, CDR1 SGHVS and CDR2 FNYEAQ. The CDR3 contains 16 residues. CDR3 region: CASSPRDSRGTDTQYF. The DNA of the CDR3 is TGTGCCAGCAGCCCTAGAGACTCCCGGGGCACAGATACGCAGTATTTT.

DNA of the CDR3: TGTGCCAGCAGCGTAGGGACTAGCGGACGCTCCTACGAGCAGTACTTC. Amino acid sequence: CASSVGTSGRSYEQYF. This chain links TRBV9 with TRBJ2-7; 10 bases align to TRBD2. The germline V gene encodes CDR1 SGDLS and CDR2 YYNGEE. V gave up 0 bases and J gave up 0 bases; unmatched junction bases: 3. The CDR3 is made up of 16 amino acids.

This clone was picked up a small number of times. The genes are TRBV19 and TRBJ2-1; D remains ambiguous. There are 17 residues in the CDR3. V was pared by 3 bases and J by 0 bases, with 15 bases between. From germline, CDR1 is LNHDA and CDR2 SQIVND (reference sequence). CDR3 in amino acids: CASSMPRLGSSYNEQFF. In DNA, the CDR3 is TGTGCCAGTAGTATGCCCCGGTTGGGCAGCTCCTACAATGAGCAGTTCTTC. Based on the CDR3 plus reference TRBV19 and TRBJ2-1, the full variable domain is DGGITQSPKYLFRKEGQNVTLSCEQNLNHDAMYWYRQDPGQGLRLIYYSQIVNDFQKGDIAEGYSVSREKKESFPLTVTSAQKNPTAFYLCASSMPRLGSSYNEQFFGPGTRLTVL.

The chain carries TRBV7-9 and TRBJ2-7; a weak D match, TRBD1 (6 bases). There are 12 residues in the CDR3. Germline V lookup: CDR1 SEHNR, CDR2 FQNEAQ (reference sequence). Trimming took off 4 bases at V and 7 bases at J, with 11 bases between the two ends. CDR3 nucleotide sequence: TGTGCCAGCAGCTACAGGGCGCGAGAGCAGTACTTC. Translated: CASSYRAREQYF.

The rearrangement links TRBV7-6 to TRBJ2-2, with TRBD2 identical over 9 bases. Trimming cost V 4 bases and J 7 bases; bases outside gene matches: 13. The germline V gene has CDR1 SGHVS and CDR2 FNYEAQ. The CDR3 length is 17 residues. The CDR3 DNA sequence: TGTGCCAGCAGCTCCCCGTCGGGCGGGAGGGAAGGCGGGGAGCTGTTTTTT. Translation gives CASSSPSGGREGGELFF.

The rearrangement links TRBV18 to TRBJ1-1; perhaps TRBD1 as D (5 bases). V lost 0 bases and J 0 bases, leaving 8 bases between the germline ends. This CDR3 is built from 15 residues. In germline, CDR1 is KGHSH, CDR2 LQKENI. Here the CDR3 DNA reads TGTGCCAGCTCACCACCGGGGGGTATGAACACTGAAGCTTTCTTT. Its translation: CASSPPGGMNTEAFF. Variable domain in full (rest from reference TRBV18 and TRBJ1-1): NAGVMQNPRHLVRRRGQEARLRCSPMKGHSHVYWYRQLPEEGLKFMVYLQKENIIDESGMPKERFSAEFPKEGPSILRIQQVVRGDSAAYFCASSPPGGMNTEAFFGQGTRLTVV.

The rearrangement joins TRBV5-1 to TRBJ2-3, with 7 nucleotides matching TRBD1. CDR1 is SGHRS, CDR2 YFSETQ, per germline. J lost 2 bases, V lost 0 bases, and 9 bases had no gene match. There are 17 residues in the CDR3. CDR3 protein: CASSLVAGTVSTDTQYF. The CDR3 DNA sequence: TGCGCCAGCAGCTTGGTCGCCGGGACAGTATCCACAGATACGCAGTATTTT.

The V gene is TRBV11-3, the J gene TRBJ2-2, with D maybe TRBD1 (5 bases). The V gene lost 0 bases and the J gene lost 4 bases, with 6 bases spanning the gap. The germline V gene encodes CDR1 SGHNT and CDR2 YENEEA. This CDR3 has 14 amino acids. The CDR3 loop is CASSLEQGTGELFF. The CDR3 nucleotides are TGTGCCAGCAGCTTAGAGCAGGGCACCGGGGAGCTGTTTTTT.

J is TRBJ2-7 and V is TRBV9; D is possibly TRBD2 (6 bases). The germline V gene encodes CDR1 SGDLS and CDR2 YYNGEE. Trimming removed 2 bases from V and 4 bases from J, with 16 bases in between. The CDR3 contains 15 residues. Here the CDR3 reads CASSVGISGGYEQYF. The DNA for the CDR3 is TGTGCCAGCAGCGTTGGGATTAGCGGAGGTTACGAGCAGTACTTC.

The rearrangement links TRBV10-1 to TRBJ2-1; perhaps TRBD2 as D (6 bases). V was trimmed by 5 bases and J by 2 bases, leaving 16 bases between them. The CDR3 is 16 residues long. Per germline, CDR1 WNHNN and CDR2 SYGVQD (reference sequence). The CDR3 sequence is CASSSSPGGAYNEQFF. Written as DNA, the CDR3 is TGCGCCAGCAGTTCCTCCCCCGGGGGAGCCTACAATGAGCAGTTCTTC.

Only a few counts were recorded for this clone. The J gene is TRBJ2-4, the V gene TRBV6-1; a possible D gene is TRBD2 (6 bases). The CDR3 spans 16 residues. Germline CDR1 reads MNHNS; CDR2 reads SASEGT. V lost 2 bases to trimming and J lost 2 bases, with 13 bases between them. CDR3 sequence (DNA): TGTGCCAGCAGTGAAATCGGACTACCCCCCAAAAACATTCAGTACTTC. It yields the protein CASSEIGLPPKNIQYF.

The chain combines TRBV30 with TRBJ1-2; a weak D match, TRBD1 (6 bases). V was pared by 0 bases and J by 6 bases, with 14 bases between. This CDR3 has 14 amino acids. Germline V gene lookup returns CDR1 GTSNPN and CDR2 SVGIG (reference sequence). The CDR3 bases are TGTGCCTGGAGTGTAAGGCAGGGGAACCATGGCTACACCTTC. This sequence encodes CAWSVRQGNHGYTF.

The chain employs TRBV5-1 and TRBJ2-3, with 7 bases matching TRBD2. From germline, CDR1 is SGHRS and CDR2 YFSETQ. V was pared by 6 bases and J by 1 base, with 8 bases of the junction left unmatched. This CDR3 spans 15 amino acids. The CDR3 bases are TGCGCCAGCACCAACGGGGGGACCGGCACAGATACGCAGTATTTT. Protein sequence: CASTNGGTGTDTQYF.

V usage is TRBV18 and J usage is TRBJ1-2, with 11 bases aligning to TRBD1. V lost 4 bases, J lost 4 bases, and 8 bases stayed unmatched. Germline V lookup: CDR1 KGHSH, CDR2 LQKENI. The CDR3 sequence is 16 residues long. This CDR3 is CASSQSGQGAAYGYTF. DNA for the CDR3: TGTGCCAGCTCACAAAGCGGACAGGGGGCTGCCTATGGCTACACCTTC.

The chain uses TRBV7-2 and TRBJ2-5, with 13 nucleotides matching TRBD2. Germline CDR1 SGHTA, CDR2 FQGNSA. V lost 5 bases and J lost 5; bases outside the gene matches: 8. There are 16 residues in the CDR3. The CDR3 DNA reads TGTGCCAGCAGCCCACCCGGGACTAGCGGGACTGAGACCCAGTACTTC. As protein: CASSPPGTSGTETQYF.

This chain uses TRBV7-2 with TRBJ2-1; 14 bases match TRBD2. The CDR3 is 16 residues long. Germline V gives CDR1 SGHTA, CDR2 FQGNSA. With V trimmed by 4 bases and J by 6 bases, 5 bases remained unmatched. In nucleotides, the CDR3 is TGTGCCAGCAGCTCCTGGACTAGCGGGAGGCTCAATGAGCAGTTCTTC. This translates into CASSSWTSGRLNEQFF.

This rearrangement joins TRBV4-3 to TRBJ2-7; weak D call: TRBD2 (5 bases). There are 15 residues in the CDR3. V lost 0 bases and J 1 base, leaving 10 bases between the germline ends. In germline, CDR1 is LGHNA, CDR2 YSLEER. The DNA for the CDR3 is TGCGCCAGCAGCCAAGATCTGGCGGGTTCCTACGAGCAGTACTTC. This encodes CASSQDLAGSYEQYF.

This sequence joins TRBV4-2 and TRBJ1-6; D uncertain. V lost 0 bases and J lost 10, with 13 bases in between. The CDR3 has 15 amino acids. Germline lookup yields CDR1 LGHNA and CDR2 YNFKEQ. The chain's CDR3 is CASSQDLMARSPLHF. Here the CDR3 DNA reads TGTGCCAGCAGCCAAGATTTAATGGCTCGATCACCCCTCCACTTT.

The chain links TRBV6-5 to TRBJ2-7; 9 bases map to TRBD1. V was pared by 1 base and J by 2 bases, with 3 bases of the junction left unmatched. CDR3 size: 15 residues. Germline V gives CDR1 MNHEY, CDR2 SVGAGI. The CDR3: CASSYLGTGTYEQYF. The CDR3 bases are TGTGCCAGCAGTTACTTAGGGACAGGGACCTACGAGCAGTACTTC.

This clone was picked up a small number of times. This chain connects TRBV5-1 to TRBJ2-3, with D possibly TRBD1 on 6 matching bases. This CDR3 has 14 residues. The germline V gene has CDR1 SGHRS and CDR2 YFSETQ. V lost 0 bases, J lost 2 bases, and 7 bases lay in between. The DNA of the CDR3 is TGCGCCAGCAGCTTGGGGACAGCCACAGATACGCAGTATTTT. Amino acids: CASSLGTATDTQYF.

The chain links TRBV20-1 to TRBJ1-4; TRBD1 agrees at 9 bases. The CDR3 is 11 amino acids. Germline V gives CDR1 DFQATT, CDR2 SNEGSKA (reference sequence). CDR3 residues: CRTGGNEKLFF. The CDR3 DNA is TGCAGGACAGGGGGTAATGAAAAACTGTTTTTT.

The chain is built from TRBV7-2 and TRBJ1-2; 10 bases line up with TRBD1. With V trimmed by 5 bases and J by 14 bases, 14 bases remained unmatched. Per the germline V gene, CDR1 is SGHTA and CDR2 is FQGNSA. The length of the CDR3 is 14 residues. CDR3 DNA sequence: TGTGCCAGCAGCCTTAGCACGACAGGGGGCGCGAGAACCTTC. Protein product: CASSLSTTGGARTF.

The rearrangement links TRBV6-2 or TRBV6-3 to TRBJ1-5; 12 positions match TRBD1. The junction had 5 bases not matched to a gene; V was cut back by 5 bases and J by 0 bases. The length of the CDR3 is 17 residues. The germline CDR1 and CDR2 sequences are MNHEY and SVGEGT. The CDR3 sequence: CASSPGQGARSNQPQHF. The CDR3 coding sequence is TGTGCCAGCAGTCCGGGACAGGGGGCCCGTAGCAATCAGCCCCAGCATTTT.

The chain recombines TRBV18 with TRBJ2-3; D call uncertain. CDR3 length: 14 amino acids. V was cut by 3 bases and J by 0 bases, with 7 bases left in between. The germline V gene has CDR1 KGHSH and CDR2 LQKENI. As DNA, the CDR3 is TGTGCCAGCTCACCTAGCAGTAGCACAGATACGCAGTATTTT. Amino acids: CASSPSSSTDTQYF.